These 5 T cell receptor beta chains originate from one sample sequenced in a study of human T cells and chemical hapten exposure. Time point denoted: pre-sensitization, week 0. Sample treatment: therapeutic diphenylcyclopropenone sensitization with weekly scalp DPC. TCRdb re-called the RACE reads through MiXCR, storing one row per CDR3 protein. The sample includes 300,000 to 450,000 distinct CDR3 sequences, around 5.5% of them seen just once. This specimen consisted of whole blood, obtained in connection with sensitization to the hapten diphenylcyclopropenone (DPC). The receptors derive from a woman between 18 and 29 years old with alopecia areata. Some clones in this sample may be carry-over from other donors' samples.

The chain carries TRBV12-3 or TRBV12-4 and TRBJ2-1; 8 bases agree with TRBD2. Trimming at V came to 0 bases and at J to 2 bases, leaving 6 bases not matched to a gene. The CDR3 has 17 amino acids. CDR3 sequence (DNA): TGTGCCAGCAGTTTAGCGATACCCGGGGGGGCCTACAATGAGCAGTTCTTC. Amino acids: CASSLAIPGGAYNEQFF.

The chain combines TRBV6-2 or TRBV6-3 with TRBJ1-6, with D tentatively TRBD1 (5 bases). This CDR3 has 14 residues. CDR1 is MNHEY and CDR2 is SVGEGT in the germline V gene. V was shortened by 5 bases and J by 8 bases, with 13 bases between the two germline ends. The CDR3 coding sequence is TGTGCCAGCAGTCGCGGGACTGTAGATTCACCCCTCCACTTT. It specifies CASSRGTVDSPLHF.

A few counts support this clonotype. The chain has TRBV6-5 and TRBJ1-2; 7 positions agree with TRBD1. CDR1 MNHEY and CDR2 SVGAGI come from the germline V gene. V shed 7 bases and J 4 bases; nucleotides not matched to a gene: 9. The CDR3 has 14 amino acids. Written as DNA, the CDR3 is TGTGCCAGCAACCCCCGGACAGGAGTCTATGGCTACACCTTC. Translated, it gives CASNPRTGVYGYTF.

The chain has TRBV6-5 and TRBJ1-4; tentatively, D is TRBD1 (6 bases). CDR1 is MNHEY, CDR2 SVGAGI, per germline. The CDR3 totals 15 residues. V lost 6 bases and J lost 5, with 16 bases in between. The CDR3 region has the DNA TGTGCCAGCAGCCCCCGGGGGGCGGAGAATGAAAAACTGTTTTTT. It translates to CASSPRGAENEKLFF.

This clonotype was recorded at least ten times. This chain connects TRBV12-5 to TRBJ1-1, with D maybe TRBD1 (5 bases). In germline, CDR1 is LGHNT, CDR2 FRNRAP. V lost 6 bases, J lost 5 bases, and 34 bases lay in between. This CDR3 has 20 residues. CDR3 nucleotide sequence: TGTGCTAGTGGACTTAATTCCAAACGGACGGACGGGTCGGGGGGAACTGAAGCTTTCTTT. This codes for CASGLNSKRTDGSGGTEAFF.